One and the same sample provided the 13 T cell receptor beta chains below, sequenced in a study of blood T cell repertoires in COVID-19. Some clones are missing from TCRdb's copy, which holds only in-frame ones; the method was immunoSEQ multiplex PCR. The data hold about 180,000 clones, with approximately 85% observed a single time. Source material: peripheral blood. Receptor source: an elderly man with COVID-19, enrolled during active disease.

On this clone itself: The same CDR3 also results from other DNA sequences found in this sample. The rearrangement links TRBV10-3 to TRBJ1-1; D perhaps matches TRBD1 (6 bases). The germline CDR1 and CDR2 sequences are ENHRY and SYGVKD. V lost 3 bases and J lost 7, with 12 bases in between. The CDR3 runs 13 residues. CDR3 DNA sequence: TGTGCCATCAGTGACGGGGGGGCAGGTGAAGCTTTCTTT. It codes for CAISDGGAGEAFF.

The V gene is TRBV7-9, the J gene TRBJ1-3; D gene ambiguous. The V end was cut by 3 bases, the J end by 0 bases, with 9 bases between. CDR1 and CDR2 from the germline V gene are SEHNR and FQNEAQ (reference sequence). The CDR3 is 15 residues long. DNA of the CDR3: TGTGCCAGCAGCTTGGCCCCGAACTCTGGAAACACCATATATTTT. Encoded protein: CASSLAPNSGNTIYF. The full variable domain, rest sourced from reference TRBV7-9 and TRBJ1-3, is DTGVSQNPRHKITKRGQNVTFRCDPISEHNRLYWYRQTLGQGPEFLTYFQNEAQLEKSRLLSDRFSAERPKGSFSTLEIQRTEQGDSAMYLCASSLAPNSGNTIYFGEGSWLTVV.

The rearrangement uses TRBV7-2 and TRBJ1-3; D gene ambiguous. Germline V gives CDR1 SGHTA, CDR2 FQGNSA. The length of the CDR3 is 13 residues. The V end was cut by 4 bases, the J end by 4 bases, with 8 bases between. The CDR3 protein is CASSSIVGNTIYF. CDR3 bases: TGTGCCAGCAGCTCCATAGTGGGAAACACCATATATTTT. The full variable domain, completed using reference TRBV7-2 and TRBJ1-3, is GAGVSQSPSNKVTEKGKDVELRCDPISGHTALYWYRQSLGQGLEFLIYFQGNSAPDKSGLPSDRFSAERTGGSVSTLTIQRTQQEDSAVYLCASSSIVGNTIYFGEGSWLTVV.

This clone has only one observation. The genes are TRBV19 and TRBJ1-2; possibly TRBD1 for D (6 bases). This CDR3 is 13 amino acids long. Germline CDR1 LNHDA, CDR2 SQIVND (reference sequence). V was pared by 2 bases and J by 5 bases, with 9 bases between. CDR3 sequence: CASSISQGYGYTF. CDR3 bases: TGTGCCAGTAGTATAAGTCAGGGGTATGGCTACACCTTC.

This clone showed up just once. As DNA, the CDR3 is TGTGCCAGCAGCTCGCAAGCGGGGGGCGGTTCCTACGAGCAGTACTTC. Its protein product is CASSSQAGGGSYEQYF. V is TRBV5-4 and J is TRBJ2-7; the match to TRBD2 covers 9 bases. CDR1 and CDR2 (germline): SGHNT, YYREEE (reference sequence). Unmatched junction bases numbered 8, after V lost 3 bases and J lost 1 base. The CDR3 is 16 amino acids.

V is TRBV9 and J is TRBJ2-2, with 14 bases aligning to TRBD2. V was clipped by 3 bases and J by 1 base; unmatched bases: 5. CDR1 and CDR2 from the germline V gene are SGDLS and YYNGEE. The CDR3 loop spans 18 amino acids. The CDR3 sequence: CASSAGTSGGLNTGELFF. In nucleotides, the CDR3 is TGTGCCAGCAGCGCGGGGACTAGCGGGGGACTGAACACCGGGGAGCTGTTTTTT.

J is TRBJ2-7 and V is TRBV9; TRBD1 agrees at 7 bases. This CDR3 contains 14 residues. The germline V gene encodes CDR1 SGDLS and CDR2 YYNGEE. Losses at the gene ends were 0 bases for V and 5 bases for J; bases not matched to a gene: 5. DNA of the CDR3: TGTGCCAGCAGCGTAGGGCAGGGGGACCACGAGCAGTACTTC. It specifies CASSVGQGDHEQYF.

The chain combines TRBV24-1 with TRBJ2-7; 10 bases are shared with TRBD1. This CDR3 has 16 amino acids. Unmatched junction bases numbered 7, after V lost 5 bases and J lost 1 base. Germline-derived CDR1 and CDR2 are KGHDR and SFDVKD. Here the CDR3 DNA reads TGTGCCACCAGTGTCTCGGGACAGGGGACATCCTACGAGCAGTACTTC. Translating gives CATSVSGQGTSYEQYF.

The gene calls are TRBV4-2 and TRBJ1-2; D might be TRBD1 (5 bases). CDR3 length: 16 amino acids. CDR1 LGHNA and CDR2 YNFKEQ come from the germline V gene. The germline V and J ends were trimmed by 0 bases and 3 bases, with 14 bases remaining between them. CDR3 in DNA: TGTGCCAGCAGCCAAGAATGGGGGGAGGGGTACTATGGCTACACCTTC. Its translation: CASSQEWGEGYYGYTF.

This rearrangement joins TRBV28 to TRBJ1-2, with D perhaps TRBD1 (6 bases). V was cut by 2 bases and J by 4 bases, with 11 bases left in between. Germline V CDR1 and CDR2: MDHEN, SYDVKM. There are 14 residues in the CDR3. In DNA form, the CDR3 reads TGTGCCAGCAGTTTAGGGGGGGCGGTCTATGGCTACACCTTC. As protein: CASSLGGAVYGYTF.

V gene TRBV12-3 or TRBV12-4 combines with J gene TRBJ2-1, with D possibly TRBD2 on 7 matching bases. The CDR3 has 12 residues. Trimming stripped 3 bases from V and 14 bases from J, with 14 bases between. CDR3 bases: TGTGCCAGCAGTTTCCACAGGGCGGGGGAGTTCTTC. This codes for CASSFHRAGEFF.

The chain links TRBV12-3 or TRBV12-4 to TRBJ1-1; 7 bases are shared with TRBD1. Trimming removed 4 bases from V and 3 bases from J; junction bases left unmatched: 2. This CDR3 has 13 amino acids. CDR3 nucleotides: TGTGCCAGCAGTTGGGACAGAGACACTGAAGCTTTCTTT. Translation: CASSWDRDTEAFF.

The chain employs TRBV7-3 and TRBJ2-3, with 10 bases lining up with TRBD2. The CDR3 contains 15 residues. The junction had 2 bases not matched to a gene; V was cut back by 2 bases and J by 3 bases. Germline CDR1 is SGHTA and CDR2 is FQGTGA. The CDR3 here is CASSLLAGVTDTQYF. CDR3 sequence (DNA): TGTGCCAGCAGCTTACTAGCGGGGGTTACAGATACGCAGTATTTT.